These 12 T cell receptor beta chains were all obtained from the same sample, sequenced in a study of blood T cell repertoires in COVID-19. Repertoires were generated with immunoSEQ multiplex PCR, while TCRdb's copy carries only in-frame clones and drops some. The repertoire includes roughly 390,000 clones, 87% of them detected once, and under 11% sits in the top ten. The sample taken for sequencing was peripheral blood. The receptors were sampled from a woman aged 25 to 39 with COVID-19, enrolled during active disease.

The CDR3 DNA reads as TGTGCCAGCAGGCGGGACAGGGAATCCTATGGCTACACCTTC. Its protein product is CASRRDRESYGYTF. This chain joins TRBV7-2 and TRBJ1-2; 9 nucleotides match TRBD1. Germline loops: CDR1 SGHTA, CDR2 FQGNSA. V shed 6 bases and J 4 bases; nucleotides not matched to a gene: 6. CDR3 length equals 14 residues.

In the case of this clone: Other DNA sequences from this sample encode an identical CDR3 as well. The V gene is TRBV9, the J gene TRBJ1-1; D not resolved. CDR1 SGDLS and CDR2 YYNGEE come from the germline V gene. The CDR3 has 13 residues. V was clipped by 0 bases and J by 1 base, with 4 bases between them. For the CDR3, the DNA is TGTGCCAGCAGCGTAGGTAGGAACACTGAAGCTTTCTTT. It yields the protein CASSVGRNTEAFF.

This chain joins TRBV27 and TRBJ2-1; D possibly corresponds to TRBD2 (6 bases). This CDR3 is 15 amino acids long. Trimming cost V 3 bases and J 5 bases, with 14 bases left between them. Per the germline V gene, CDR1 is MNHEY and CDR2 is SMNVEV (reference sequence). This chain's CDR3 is CASSFKGLANNEQFF. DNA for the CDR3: TGTGCCAGCAGTTTTAAAGGTCTAGCGAACAATGAGCAGTTCTTC.

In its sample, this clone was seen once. The CDR3: CASSHGTGPGYEQYF. CDR3 nucleotide sequence: TGTGCCAGCAGCCACGGGACAGGGCCCGGCTACGAGCAGTACTTC. The rearrangement uses TRBV3-1 (or the pseudogene TRBV3-2) and TRBJ2-7; the match to TRBD1 covers 9 bases. V dropped 3 bases and J dropped 3; count of bases not matched to a gene: 6. Germline CDR1 reads LGHDT; CDR2 reads YNNKEL (reference sequence). The CDR3 has 15 amino acids.

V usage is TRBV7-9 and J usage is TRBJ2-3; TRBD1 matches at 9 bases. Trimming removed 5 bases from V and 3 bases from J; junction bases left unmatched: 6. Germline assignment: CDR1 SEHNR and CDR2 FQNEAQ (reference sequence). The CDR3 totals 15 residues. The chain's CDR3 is CASSQPGQGTDTQYF. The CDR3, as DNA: TGTGCCAGCAGCCAACCGGGACAGGGTACAGATACGCAGTATTTT.

The CDR3 is CAIENRGSGETQYF. For the CDR3, the DNA is TGTGCCATCGAAAACAGGGGGAGCGGAGAGACCCAGTACTTC. The chain combines TRBV6-5 with TRBJ2-5, with 8 bases fitting TRBD1. V was pared by 10 bases and J by 4 bases, with 11 bases of the junction left unmatched. Germline V gives CDR1 MNHEY, CDR2 SVGAGI. This CDR3 spans 14 amino acids.

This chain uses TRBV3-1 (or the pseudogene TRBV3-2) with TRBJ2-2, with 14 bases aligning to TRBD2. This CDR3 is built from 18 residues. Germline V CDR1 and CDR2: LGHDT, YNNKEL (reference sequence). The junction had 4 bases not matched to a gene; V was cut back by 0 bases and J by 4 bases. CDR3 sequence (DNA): TGTGCCAGCAGCCAAGAGGGACTAGCGGGAGCTTTCACCGGGGAGCTGTTTTTT. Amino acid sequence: CASSQEGLAGAFTGELFF.

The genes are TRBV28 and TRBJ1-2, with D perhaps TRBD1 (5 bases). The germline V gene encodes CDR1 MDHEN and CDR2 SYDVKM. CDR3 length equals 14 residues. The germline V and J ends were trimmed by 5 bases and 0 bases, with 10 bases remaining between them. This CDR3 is CASSPDSTNYGYTF. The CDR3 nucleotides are TGTGCCAGCAGTCCAGACAGCACTAACTATGGCTACACCTTC.

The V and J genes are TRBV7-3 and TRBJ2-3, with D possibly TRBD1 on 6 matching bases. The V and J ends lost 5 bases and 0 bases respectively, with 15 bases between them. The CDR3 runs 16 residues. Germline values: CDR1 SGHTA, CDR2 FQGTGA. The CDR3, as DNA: TGTGCCAGCAGCCTACGACAGGTTGGGAGCACAGATACGCAGTATTTT. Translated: CASSLRQVGSTDTQYF.

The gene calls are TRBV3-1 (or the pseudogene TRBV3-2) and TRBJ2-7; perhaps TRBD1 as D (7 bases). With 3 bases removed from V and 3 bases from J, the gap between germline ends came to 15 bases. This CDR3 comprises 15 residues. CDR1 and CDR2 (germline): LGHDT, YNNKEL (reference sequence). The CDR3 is CASSQEGQLDYEQYF. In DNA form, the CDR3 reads TGTGCCAGCAGCCAGGAGGGACAGCTAGACTACGAGCAGTACTTC.

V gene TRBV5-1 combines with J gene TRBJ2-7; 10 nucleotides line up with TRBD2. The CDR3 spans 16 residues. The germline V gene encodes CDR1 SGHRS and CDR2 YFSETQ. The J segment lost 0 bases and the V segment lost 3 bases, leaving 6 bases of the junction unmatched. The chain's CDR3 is CASSSHSSGSSYEQYF. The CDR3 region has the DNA TGCGCCAGCAGCTCCCACTCTAGCGGGAGCTCCTACGAGCAGTACTTC.

The CDR3 is CASSSPAPGASGYEQYF. The CDR3 coding sequence is TGTGCCAGCAGTTCTCCCGCCCCGGGCGCTAGCGGCTACGAGCAGTACTTC. J is TRBJ2-7 and V is TRBV28, with 7 bases identical to TRBD2. The CDR3 is 17 amino acids. Trimming removed 4 bases from V and 3 bases from J; junction bases left unmatched: 15. In germline, CDR1 is MDHEN, CDR2 SYDVKM. Full variable domain (missing parts from reference TRBV28 and TRBJ2-7): DVKVTQSSRYLVKRTGEKVFLECVQDMDHENMFWYRQDPGLGLRLIYFSYDVKMKEKGDIPEGYSVSREKKERFSLILESASTNQTSMYLCASSSPAPGASGYEQYFGPGTRLTVT.